This T cell receptor (beta chain) is drawn from a study of post-analysis software for immune sequencing data. Broader study findings: The normalized Chao1 diversity of multiple sclerosis patients was significantly lower than that of controls. With TRBV5-6, TRBV5-1 and TRBV20-1 included, several TRBV segments were more frequent in patients than in controls.

Built from TCR beta cDNA, the libraries had unique molecular identifiers in them. Each CDR3 protein gets one entry after TCRdb re-called the PCR reads with MiXCR. Among hundreds of thousands of distinct CDR3 sequences, 25% to 30% were seen once, and the ten largest hold 0.5% to 0.6%. Of note for this clonotype: Antigen specificity is unknown.

V lost 0 bases, J lost 0 bases, and 15 bases lay in between. Germline V gives CDR1 SQVTM, CDR2 ANQGSEA. CDR3 length: 16 amino acids. The J gene is TRBJ2-7, the V gene TRBV29-1, with a weak D call TRBD1 (7 bases). Sequenced material: blood. This receptor was taken from a girl aged 10 to 17 with multiple sclerosis. CDR3 loop: CSVEDHRQGGSYEQYF. CDR3 nucleotide sequence: TGCAGCGTTGAAGATCATCGACAGGGAGGCTCCTACGAGCAGTACTTC.